This TCR beta chain was recovered during a study of long-term antiretroviral therapy in people with HIV. This clone was detected a few times. Its specificity is unknown. Overall study results and limits: Among HIV repertoires, CDR3 length ranges were narrower than those of controls.

Run at survey level, the immunoSEQ assay was version v3.0. Sequencing was performed with immunoSEQ multiplex PCR; in TCRdb, only in-frame clones are kept and a portion is missing. The sample has 18,000 or so clones; approximately 78% are singletons. The CDR3 loop spans 14 amino acids. Germline assignment: CDR1 LGHNA and CDR2 YNFKEQ. V dropped 3 bases and J dropped 2 bases, with 5 bases sitting between them. This clonotype was sampled from a woman aged 40 to 55 with HIV. The sequencing used unsorted PBMCs, collected at the start of antiretroviral therapy, before treatment. The rearrangement uses TRBV4-2 and TRBJ2-6; no clear D. The CDR3 loop is CASSQGPGANVLTF. CDR3 in DNA: TGTGCCAGCAGCCAGGGTCCTGGGGCCAACGTCCTGACTTTC.